This T cell receptor beta chain came from a study of T cell changes during pregnancy in multiple sclerosis. In germline, CDR1 is LGHNA, CDR2 YSLEER. V was clipped by 0 bases and J by 9 bases; unmatched bases: 21. CDR3 length: 20 residues. Data came from immunoSEQ multiplex PCR; TCRdb stores just in-frame clones and leaves some out. The sample carries about 40,000 clones, 88% recorded once. The material sequenced was CD4+ T cells from peripheral blood mononuclear cells, taken before pregnancy. The sequence was collected from a female donor with multiple sclerosis, enrolled in a pregnancy study. The J gene is TRBJ2-1, the V gene TRBV4-3; 9 bases are a match to TRBD2. DNA for the CDR3: TGCGCCAGCAGCCAAGATAGCCGCGGGAGGGTTCAAGGTTGGGGAAGTGAGCAGTTCTTC. This encodes CASSQDSRGRVQGWGSEQFF.